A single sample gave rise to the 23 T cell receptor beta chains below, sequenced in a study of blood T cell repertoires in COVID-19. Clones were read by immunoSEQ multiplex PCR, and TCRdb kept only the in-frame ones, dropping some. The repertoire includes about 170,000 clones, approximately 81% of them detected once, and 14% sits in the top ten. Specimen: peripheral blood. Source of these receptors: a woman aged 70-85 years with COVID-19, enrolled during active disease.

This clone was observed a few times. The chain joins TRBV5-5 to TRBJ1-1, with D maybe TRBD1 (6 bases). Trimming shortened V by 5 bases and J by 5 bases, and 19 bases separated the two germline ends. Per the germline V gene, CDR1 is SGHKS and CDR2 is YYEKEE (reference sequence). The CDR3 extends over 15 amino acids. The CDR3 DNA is TGTGCCAGCAGGGGGGTGAACACTCAGGGGACTGAAGCTTTCTTT. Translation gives CASRGVNTQGTEAFF.

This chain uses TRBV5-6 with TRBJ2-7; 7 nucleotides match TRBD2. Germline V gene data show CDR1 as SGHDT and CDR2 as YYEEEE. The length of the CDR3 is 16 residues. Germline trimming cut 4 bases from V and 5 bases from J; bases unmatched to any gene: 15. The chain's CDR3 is CASSQWGGPVPDEQYV. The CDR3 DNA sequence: TGTGCCAGCAGCCAATGGGGGGGACCCGTGCCGGACGAGCAGTACGTC.

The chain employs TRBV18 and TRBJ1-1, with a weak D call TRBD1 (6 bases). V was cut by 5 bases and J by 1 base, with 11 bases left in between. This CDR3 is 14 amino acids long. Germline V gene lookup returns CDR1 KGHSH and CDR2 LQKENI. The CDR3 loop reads CASSIQGRNTEAFF. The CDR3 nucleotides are TGTGCCAGCTCAATACAGGGTCGGAACACTGAAGCTTTCTTT.

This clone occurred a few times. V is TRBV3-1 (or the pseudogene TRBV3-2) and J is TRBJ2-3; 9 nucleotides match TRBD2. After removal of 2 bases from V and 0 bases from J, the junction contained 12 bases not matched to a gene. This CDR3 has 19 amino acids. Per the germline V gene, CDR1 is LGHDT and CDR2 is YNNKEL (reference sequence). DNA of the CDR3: TGTGCCAGCAGCCAACAGTACGCGGGGGGGCCCGCTAGCACAGATACGCAGTATTTT. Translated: CASSQQYAGGPASTDTQYF.

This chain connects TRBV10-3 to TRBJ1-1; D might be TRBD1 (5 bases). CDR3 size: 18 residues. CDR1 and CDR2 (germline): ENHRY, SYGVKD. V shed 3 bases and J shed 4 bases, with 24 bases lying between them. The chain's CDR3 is CAISDAGEVSGGSTEAFF. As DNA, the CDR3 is TGTGCCATCAGTGATGCAGGTGAGGTGTCGGGGGGAAGCACTGAAGCTTTCTTT.

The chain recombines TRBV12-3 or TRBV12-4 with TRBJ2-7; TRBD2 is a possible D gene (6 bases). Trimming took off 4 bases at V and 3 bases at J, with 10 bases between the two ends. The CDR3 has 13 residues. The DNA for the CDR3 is TGTGCCAGCAGTTCAGGACTACTCTACGAGCAGTACTTC. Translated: CASSSGLLYEQYF.

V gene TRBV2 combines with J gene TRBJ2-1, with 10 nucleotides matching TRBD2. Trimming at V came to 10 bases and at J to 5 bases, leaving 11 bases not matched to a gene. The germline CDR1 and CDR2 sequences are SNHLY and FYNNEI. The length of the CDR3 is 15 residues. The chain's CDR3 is CATVSGLADHNEQFF. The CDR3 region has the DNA TGTGCCACAGTCAGCGGACTAGCGGATCACAATGAGCAGTTCTTC.

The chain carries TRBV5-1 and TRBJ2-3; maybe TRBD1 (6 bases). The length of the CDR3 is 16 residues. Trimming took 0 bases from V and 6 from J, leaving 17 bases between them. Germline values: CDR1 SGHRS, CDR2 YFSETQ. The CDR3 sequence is CASSLAVGAWSDTQYF. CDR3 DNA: TGCGCCAGCAGCTTGGCGGTGGGGGCCTGGTCCGATACGCAGTATTTT.

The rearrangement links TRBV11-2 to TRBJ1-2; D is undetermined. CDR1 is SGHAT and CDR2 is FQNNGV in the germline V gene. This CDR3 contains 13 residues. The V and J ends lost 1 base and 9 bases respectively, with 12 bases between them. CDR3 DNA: TGTGCCAGCAGCTTAGGACTTAATAGCCGCTACACCTTC. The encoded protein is CASSLGLNSRYTF.

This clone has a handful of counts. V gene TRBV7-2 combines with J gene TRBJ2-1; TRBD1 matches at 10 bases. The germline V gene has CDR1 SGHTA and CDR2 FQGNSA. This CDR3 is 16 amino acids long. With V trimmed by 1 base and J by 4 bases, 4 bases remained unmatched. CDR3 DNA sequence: TGTGCCAGCAGCTTAGTAGGGACAGGGGCTTACAATGAGCAGTTCTTC. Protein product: CASSLVGTGAYNEQFF.

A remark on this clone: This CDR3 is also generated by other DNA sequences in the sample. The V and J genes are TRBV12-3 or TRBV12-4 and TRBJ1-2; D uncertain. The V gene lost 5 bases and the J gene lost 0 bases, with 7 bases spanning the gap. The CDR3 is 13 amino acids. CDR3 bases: TGTGCCAGCAGTCCGACACCTAACTATGGCTACACCTTC. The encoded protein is CASSPTPNYGYTF.

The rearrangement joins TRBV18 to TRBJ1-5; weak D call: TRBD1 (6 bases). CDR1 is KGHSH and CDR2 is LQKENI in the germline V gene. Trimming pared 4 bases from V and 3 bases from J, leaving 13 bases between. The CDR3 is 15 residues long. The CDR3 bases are TGTGCCAGCTCACTTTCAGGGGCCGTCAATCAGCCCCAGCATTTT. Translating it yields CASSLSGAVNQPQHF.

The CDR3 loop reads CASSVETGTLGYTF. DNA for the CDR3: TGTGCCAGCAGTGTCGAGACAGGGACTCTCGGCTACACCTTC. The chain uses TRBV2 and TRBJ1-2; 7 bases are a match to TRBD1. After removal of 4 bases from V and 8 bases from J, the junction contained 10 bases not matched to a gene. CDR1 is SNHLY and CDR2 is FYNNEI in the germline V gene. This CDR3 spans 14 amino acids.

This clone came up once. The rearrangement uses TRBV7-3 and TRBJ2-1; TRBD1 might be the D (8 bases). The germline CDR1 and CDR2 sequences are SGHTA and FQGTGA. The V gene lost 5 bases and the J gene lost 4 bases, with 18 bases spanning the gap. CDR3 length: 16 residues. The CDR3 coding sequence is TGTGCCAGCAGCCCGACCGGACAGGGAGGGTACAATGAGCAGTTCTTC. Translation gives CASSPTGQGGYNEQFF.

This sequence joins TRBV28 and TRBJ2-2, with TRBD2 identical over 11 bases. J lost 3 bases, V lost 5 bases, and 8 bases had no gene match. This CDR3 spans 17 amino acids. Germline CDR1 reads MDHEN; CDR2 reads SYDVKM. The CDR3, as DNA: TGTGCCAGCAGTCCGCGTGGACTAGCGGGTTACACCGGGGAGCTGTTTTTT. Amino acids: CASSPRGLAGYTGELFF.

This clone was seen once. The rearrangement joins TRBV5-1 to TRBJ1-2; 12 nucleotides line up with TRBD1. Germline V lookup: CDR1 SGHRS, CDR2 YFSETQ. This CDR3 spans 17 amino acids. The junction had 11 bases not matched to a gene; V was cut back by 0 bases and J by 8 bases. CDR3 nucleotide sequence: TGCGCCAGCAGCTTGGAAACCGGGACAGGGGGCGCTAGGGGCTACACCTTC. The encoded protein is CASSLETGTGGARGYTF. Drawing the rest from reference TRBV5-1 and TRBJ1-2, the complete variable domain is KAGVTQTPRYLIKTRGQQVTLSCSPISGHRSVSWYQQTPGQGLQFLFEYFSETQRNKGNFPGRFSGRQFSNSRSEMNVSTLELGDSALYLCASSLETGTGGARGYTFGSGTRLTVV.

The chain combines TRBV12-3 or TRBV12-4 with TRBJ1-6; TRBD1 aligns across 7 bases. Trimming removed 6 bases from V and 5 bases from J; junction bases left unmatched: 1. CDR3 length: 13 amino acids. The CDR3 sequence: CASRGTDNSPLHF. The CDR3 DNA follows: TGTGCCAGCAGGGGGACAGATAATTCACCCCTCCACTTT.

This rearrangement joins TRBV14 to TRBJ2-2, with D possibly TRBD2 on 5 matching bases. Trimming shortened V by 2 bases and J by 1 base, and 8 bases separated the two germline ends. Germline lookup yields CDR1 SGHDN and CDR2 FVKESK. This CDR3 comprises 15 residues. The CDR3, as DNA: TGTGCCAGCAGCCAAAGAGGGAGGAACACCGGGGAGCTGTTTTTT. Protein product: CASSQRGRNTGELFF.

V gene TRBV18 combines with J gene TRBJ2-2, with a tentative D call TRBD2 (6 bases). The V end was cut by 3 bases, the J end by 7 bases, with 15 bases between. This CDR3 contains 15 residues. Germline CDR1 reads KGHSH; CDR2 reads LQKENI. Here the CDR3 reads CASSPWTGADGELFF. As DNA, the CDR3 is TGTGCCAGCTCACCGTGGACGGGAGCTGACGGGGAGCTGTTTTTT.

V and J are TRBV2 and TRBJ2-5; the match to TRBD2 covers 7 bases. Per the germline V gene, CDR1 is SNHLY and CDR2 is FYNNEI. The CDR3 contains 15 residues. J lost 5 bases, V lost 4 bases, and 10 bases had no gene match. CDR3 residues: CASSAGGSPAETQYF. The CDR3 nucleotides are TGTGCCAGCAGTGCCGGGGGGAGCCCAGCGGAGACCCAGTACTTC.

For the CDR3, the DNA is TGTGCCAGCAGTTCTAATAAGCGGGGGGAGTCTCAAAACATTCAGTACTTC. It codes for CASSSNKRGESQNIQYF. The chain employs TRBV28 and TRBJ2-4; 9 bases agree with TRBD2. Germline CDR1 reads MDHEN; CDR2 reads SYDVKM. This CDR3 region has 17 residues. Germline trimming cut 4 bases from V and 5 bases from J; bases unmatched to any gene: 12.

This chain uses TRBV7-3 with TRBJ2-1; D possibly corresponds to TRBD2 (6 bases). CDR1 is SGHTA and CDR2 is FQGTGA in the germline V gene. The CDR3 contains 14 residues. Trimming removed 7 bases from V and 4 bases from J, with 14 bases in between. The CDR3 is CASKPSAGYNEQFF. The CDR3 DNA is TGTGCCAGCAAACCAAGCGCGGGGTACAATGAGCAGTTCTTC. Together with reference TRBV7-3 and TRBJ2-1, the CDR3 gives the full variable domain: GAGVSQTPSNKVTEKGKYVELRCDPISGHTALYWYRQSLGQGPEFLIYFQGTGAADDSGLPNDRFFAVRPEGSVSTLKIQRTERGDSAVYLCASKPSAGYNEQFFGPGTRLTVL.

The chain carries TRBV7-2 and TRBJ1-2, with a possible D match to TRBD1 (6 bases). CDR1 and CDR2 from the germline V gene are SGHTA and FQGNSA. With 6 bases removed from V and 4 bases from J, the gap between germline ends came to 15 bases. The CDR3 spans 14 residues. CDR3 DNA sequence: TGTGCCAGCAGAGTAAGGGACACCGTCTATGGCTACACCTTC. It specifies CASRVRDTVYGYTF.